The entry below gives a single T cell receptor beta chain sequence along with its context. CDR3 size: 14 residues. V was cut by 3 bases and J by 3 bases, with 13 bases left in between. Per the germline V gene, CDR1 is GTSNPN and CDR2 is SVGIG (reference sequence). The data were taken from a study of blood T cell repertoires in COVID-19. Looking at the study overall: PBMCs, B-cell-depleted T cells, or T cells were the source of the cDNA or gDNA that made up the material.

Study processing details: Reference gene primer amplification in the assay estimated nucleated cell counts. Libraries were prepared by immunoSEQ multiplex PCR; TCRdb keeps only in-frame clonotypes and omits some of them. V, J and clone size were drawn from that table, and D and trimming were deduced from the DNA. The data show approximately 190,000 clones, 80% seen once. The V gene is TRBV30, the J gene TRBJ2-3; tentative D call: TRBD1 (5 bases). This clonotype was obtained from a man in his sixties with acute or convalescent COVID-19. Sequenced: peripheral blood. CDR3 in DNA: TGTGCCTGGAGGAGTCCCTCAGGGACAGATACGCAGTATTTT. It translates to CAWRSPSGTDTQYF. The whole variable domain, remainder taken from reference TRBV30 and TRBJ2-3, is SQTIHQWPATLVQPVGSPLSLECTVEGTSNPNLYWYRQAAGRGLQLLFYSVGIGQISSEVPQNLSASRPQDRQFILSSKKLLLSDSGFYLCAWRSPSGTDTQYFGPGTRLTVL.